The 17 T cell receptor beta chains reported below all come from one sample, sequenced in a study of human CD8 memory T cell subsets. The TCR beta sequencing libraries came from UMI-labeled 5' RACE. Using the 5' RACE reads, TCRdb records one entry per CDR3 protein without DNA. The listing records 9,500 to 13,000 distinct CDR3 sequences. Sequenced sample: CD8+ stem-like memory T cells (TSCM and TCM) sorted from PBMCs. As to subset: stem-like memory CD8 T cells (TSTEM), CCR7+ PD-1- TIGIT-. Every receptor here comes from a human donor in good health.

The gene calls are TRBV12-3 or TRBV12-4 and TRBJ1-5. The CDR3 has 14 amino acids. Here the CDR3 reads CASSLGVTNQPQHF.

The J gene is TRBJ2-2, the V gene TRBV6-2 or TRBV6-3; TCRdb returns TRBD2, unconfirmable since there is no DNA. CDR1 and CDR2 (germline): MNHEY, SVGEGT. The CDR3 extends over 18 amino acids. The CDR3 protein is CASSYRGTSDAVGGELFF.

The chain joins TRBV4-2 to TRBJ2-2; TCRdb outputs TRBD2, but without DNA this stays unchecked. Germline values: CDR1 LGHNA, CDR2 YNFKEQ. The CDR3 is 16 residues long. CDR3: CASSRGLAGVSGELFF.

This chain uses TRBV6-2 or TRBV6-3 with TRBJ2-2. The CDR3 has 16 amino acids. CDR1 is MNHEY, CDR2 SVGEGT, per germline. The CDR3 protein is CASSPPERGDTGELFF.

The gene calls are TRBV4-3 and TRBJ2-1; TCRdb outputs TRBD2, but without DNA this stays unchecked. Germline CDR1 reads LGHNA; CDR2 reads YSLEER. There are 13 residues in the CDR3. The CDR3 spells CASSQDLAGGPVF.

This rearrangement joins TRBV6-5 to TRBJ2-1; TCRdb's D call of TRBD2 is untestable without DNA. CDR1 MNHEY and CDR2 SVGAGI come from the germline V gene. This CDR3 spans 17 amino acids. CDR3 region: CASSYSLAERSYNEQFF.

The gene calls are TRBV7-2 and TRBJ1-6; lacking DNA, the TRBD1 call made by TCRdb goes unchecked. From germline, CDR1 is SGHTA and CDR2 FQGNSA. CDR3 length equals 12 residues. This chain's CDR3 is CASRGGWEPLHF.

The rearrangement joins TRBV7-8 to TRBJ2-7. Germline lookup yields CDR1 SGHVS and CDR2 FQNEAQ. This CDR3 has 13 residues. CDR3 region: CASRPFASYEQYF.

According to its frequency, this clonotype is medium-sized. The rearrangement links TRBV4-1 to TRBJ1-1; TCRdb gives TRBD1 as the D gene, but with no DNA this cannot be confirmed. The CDR3 contains 14 residues. The V gene's germline CDR1 is MGHRA and CDR2 YSYEKL. CDR3 residues: CASSQGNRGTEAFF.

In terms of frequency, this clonotype is medium-sized (0.01 to 0.1%). The rearrangement uses TRBV2 and TRBJ2-2; TCRdb reports TRBD1, a call that lacks DNA to check it against. This CDR3 is built from 17 residues. Germline V lookup: CDR1 SNHLY, CDR2 FYNNEI. CDR3 sequence: CASRSGTRAVDTGELFF.

The chain is built from TRBV7-9 and TRBJ2-3; TCRdb's D gene call, TRBD2, goes unchecked for lack of DNA. The CDR3 sequence is 15 residues long. In germline, CDR1 is SEHNR, CDR2 FQNEAQ (reference sequence). Here the CDR3 reads CASSLSLGLEDTQYF.

The chain has TRBV28 and TRBJ2-5; as DNA is missing, the TRBD1 call by TCRdb cannot be tested. The CDR3 spans 15 residues. Germline V gives CDR1 MDHEN, CDR2 SYDVKM. CDR3 sequence reads: CASSLPGTAQETQYF. The full variable domain, rest sourced from reference TRBV28 and TRBJ2-5, is DVKVTQSSRYLVKRTGEKVFLECVQDMDHENMFWYRQDPGLGLRLIYFSYDVKMKEKGDIPEGYSVSREKKERFSLILESASTNQTSMYLCASSLPGTAQETQYFGPGTRLLVL.

The chain joins TRBV6-5 to TRBJ1-1. This CDR3 contains 15 residues. CDR1 and CDR2 (germline): MNHEY, SVGAGI. CDR3 sequence: CASRPSYSGNTEAFF.

This sequence joins TRBV27 and TRBJ2-3; no DNA is available, so the TRBD2 call from TCRdb remains unchecked. The CDR3 covers 16 residues. Germline CDR1 MNHEY, CDR2 SMNVEV (reference sequence). The CDR3 is CASSFSSGEFTDTQYF.

This sequence joins TRBV5-6 and TRBJ2-7; TCRdb's D gene call, TRBD2, goes unchecked for lack of DNA. CDR3 length: 15 amino acids. Germline values: CDR1 SGHDT, CDR2 YYEEEE. The CDR3 loop is CASNEDGGPAYEQYF.

The chain employs TRBV7-2 and TRBJ1-1; the TRBD1 assignment by TCRdb is unverifiable without DNA. CDR1 and CDR2 from the germline V gene are SGHTA and FQGNSA. This CDR3 comprises 14 residues. CDR3 residues: CASSLGQINTEAFF.

This chain uses TRBV27 with TRBJ2-3. From germline, CDR1 is MNHEY and CDR2 SMNVEV (reference sequence). CDR3 length equals 14 residues. The CDR3 is CASSLARGTDTQYF.